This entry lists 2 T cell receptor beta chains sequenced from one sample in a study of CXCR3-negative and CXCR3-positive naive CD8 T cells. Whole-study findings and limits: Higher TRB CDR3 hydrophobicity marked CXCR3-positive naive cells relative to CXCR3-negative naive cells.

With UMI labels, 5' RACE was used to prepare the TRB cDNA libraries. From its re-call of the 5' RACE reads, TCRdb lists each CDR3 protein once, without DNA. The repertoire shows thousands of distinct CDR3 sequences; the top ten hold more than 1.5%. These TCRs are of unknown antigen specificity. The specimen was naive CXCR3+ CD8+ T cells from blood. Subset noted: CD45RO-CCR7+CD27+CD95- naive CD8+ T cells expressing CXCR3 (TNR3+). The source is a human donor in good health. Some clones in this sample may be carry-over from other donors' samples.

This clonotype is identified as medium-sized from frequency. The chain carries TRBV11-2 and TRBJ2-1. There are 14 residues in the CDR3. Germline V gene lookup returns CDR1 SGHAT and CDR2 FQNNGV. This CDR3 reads CASSLGEPWNEQFF.

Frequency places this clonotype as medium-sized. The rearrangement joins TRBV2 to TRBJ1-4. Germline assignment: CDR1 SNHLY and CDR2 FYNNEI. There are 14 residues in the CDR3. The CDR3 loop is CASSTGTFNEKLFF.